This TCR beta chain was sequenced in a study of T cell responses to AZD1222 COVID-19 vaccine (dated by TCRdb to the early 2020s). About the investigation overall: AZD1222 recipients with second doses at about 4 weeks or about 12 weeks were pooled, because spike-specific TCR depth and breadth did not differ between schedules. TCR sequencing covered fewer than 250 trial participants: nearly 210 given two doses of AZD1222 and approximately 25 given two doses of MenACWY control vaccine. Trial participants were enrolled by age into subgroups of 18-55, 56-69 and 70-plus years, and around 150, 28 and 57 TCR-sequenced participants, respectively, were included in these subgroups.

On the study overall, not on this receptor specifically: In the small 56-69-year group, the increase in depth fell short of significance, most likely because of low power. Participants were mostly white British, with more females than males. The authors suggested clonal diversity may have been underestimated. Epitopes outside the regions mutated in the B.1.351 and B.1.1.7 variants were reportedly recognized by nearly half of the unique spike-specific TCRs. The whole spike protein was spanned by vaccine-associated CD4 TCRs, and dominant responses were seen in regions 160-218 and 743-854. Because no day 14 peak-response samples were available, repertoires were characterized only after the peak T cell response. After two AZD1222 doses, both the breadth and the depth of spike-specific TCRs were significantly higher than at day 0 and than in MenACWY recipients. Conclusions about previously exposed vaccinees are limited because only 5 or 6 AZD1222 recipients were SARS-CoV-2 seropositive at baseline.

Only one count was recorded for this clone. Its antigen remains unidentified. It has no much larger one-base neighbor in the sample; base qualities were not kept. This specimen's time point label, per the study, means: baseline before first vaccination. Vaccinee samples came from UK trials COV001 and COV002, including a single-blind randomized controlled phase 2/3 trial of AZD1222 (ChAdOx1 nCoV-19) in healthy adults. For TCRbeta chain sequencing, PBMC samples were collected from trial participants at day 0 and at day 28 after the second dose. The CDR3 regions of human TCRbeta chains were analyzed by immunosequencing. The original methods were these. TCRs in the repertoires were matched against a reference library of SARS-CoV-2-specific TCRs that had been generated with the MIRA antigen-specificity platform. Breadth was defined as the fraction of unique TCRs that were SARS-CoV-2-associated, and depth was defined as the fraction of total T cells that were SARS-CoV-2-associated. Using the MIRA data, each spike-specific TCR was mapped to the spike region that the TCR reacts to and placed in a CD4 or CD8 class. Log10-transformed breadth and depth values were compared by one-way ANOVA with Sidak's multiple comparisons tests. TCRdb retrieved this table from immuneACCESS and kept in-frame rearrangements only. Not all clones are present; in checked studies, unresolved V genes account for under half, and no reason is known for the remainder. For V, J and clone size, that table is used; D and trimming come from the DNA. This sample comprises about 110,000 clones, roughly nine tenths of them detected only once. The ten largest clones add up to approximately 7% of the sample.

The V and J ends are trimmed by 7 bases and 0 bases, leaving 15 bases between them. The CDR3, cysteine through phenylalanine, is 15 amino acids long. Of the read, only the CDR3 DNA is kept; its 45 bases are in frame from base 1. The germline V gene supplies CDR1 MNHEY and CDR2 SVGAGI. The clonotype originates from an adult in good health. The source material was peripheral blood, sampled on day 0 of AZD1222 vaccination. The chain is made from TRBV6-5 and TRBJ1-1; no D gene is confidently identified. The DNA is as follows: TGTGCCAGCACCCGGACGGATCTTATGAACACTGAAGCTTTCTTT. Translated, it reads CASTRTDLMNTEAFF.